The clone carrying this TCR beta chain was detected only a few times. Sequencing used immunoSEQ multiplex PCR; TCRdb keeps in-frame clones, though not all of them. The sample has under 250,000 clones; approximately 90% are singletons. J was trimmed by 0 bases and V by 4 bases; bases with no gene match: 6. The CDR3 spans 16 residues. In germline, CDR1 is SGHVS, CDR2 FQNEAQ. This record comes from a study of Ad26.COV2.S vaccination and SARS-CoV-2 variants. Treatment indicated: 15 to 20 received Ad26.COV2.S at low or high dose, single or two shots; five or six received placebo; per-sample allocation not given. Sampling was done on day 63 after the first vaccine or placebo injection.

The receptor was isolated from a person between 18 and 60 years old who received the Ad26.COV2.S COVID-19 vaccine or a placebo. Sequences were derived from peripheral blood, sampled in a trial of Ad26.COV2.S vaccine versus placebo. V usage is TRBV7-8 and J usage is TRBJ1-1, with 9 bases fitting TRBD1. The CDR3 loop is CASSYGTGMMNTEAFF. The CDR3 DNA sequence: TGTGCCAGCAGCTACGGGACAGGGATGATGAACACTGAAGCTTTCTTT.